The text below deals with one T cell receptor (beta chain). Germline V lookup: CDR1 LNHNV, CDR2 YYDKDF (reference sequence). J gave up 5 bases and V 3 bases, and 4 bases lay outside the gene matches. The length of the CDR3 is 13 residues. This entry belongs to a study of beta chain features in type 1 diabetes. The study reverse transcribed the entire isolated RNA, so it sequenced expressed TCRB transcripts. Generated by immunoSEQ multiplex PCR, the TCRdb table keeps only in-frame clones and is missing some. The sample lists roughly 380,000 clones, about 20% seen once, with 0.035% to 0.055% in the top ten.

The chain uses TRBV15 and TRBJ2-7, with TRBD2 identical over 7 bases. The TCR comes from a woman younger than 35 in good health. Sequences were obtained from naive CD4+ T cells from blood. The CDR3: CATSRGRAHEQYF. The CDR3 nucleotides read TGTGCCACCAGCAGGGGGAGGGCCCACGAGCAGTACTTC.